The clone carrying this T cell receptor (beta chain) was seen a handful of times. Its specificity is unknown. Unique molecular identifiers (one per individual cDNA molecule) were attached. One entry per CDR3 protein, called by TCRdb with MiXCR from the 5' RACE reads. The sample lists approximately 71,000 distinct CDR3 sequences; roughly 12% were seen once. Germline CDR1 reads SGHTA; CDR2 reads FQGNSA. The CDR3 length is 15 residues. With 0 bases removed from V and 4 bases from J, the gap between germline ends came to 12 bases. This specimen comes from a study of early T cells in non-severe SARS-CoV-2 infection. Study-wide background: The sequenced material was bulk RNA from unsorted whole blood, and its chains were unpaired.

Study observations and caveats: VDJdb-based annotation leaned toward anti-spike CD8 responses and missed private and CD4 specificities.

The V call is TRBV7-2, the J call TRBJ1-2; D might be TRBD1 (5 bases). Specimen: whole blood, collected at baseline. This clonotype was sampled from an adult who was a healthcare worker with PCR-confirmed SARS-CoV-2 infection or an uninfected control (not recorded which). CDR3: CASSLAFGQGYGYTF. The CDR3 region has the DNA TGTGCCAGCAGCTTAGCATTCGGCCAGGGCTATGGCTACACCTTC. Full variable domain (rest looked up from reference TRBV7-2 and TRBJ1-2): GAGVSQSPSNKVTEKGKDVELRCDPISGHTALYWYRQSLGQGLEFLIYFQGNSAPDKSGLPSDRFSAERTGGSVSTLTIQRTQQEDSAVYLCASSLAFGQGYGYTFGSGTRLTVV.